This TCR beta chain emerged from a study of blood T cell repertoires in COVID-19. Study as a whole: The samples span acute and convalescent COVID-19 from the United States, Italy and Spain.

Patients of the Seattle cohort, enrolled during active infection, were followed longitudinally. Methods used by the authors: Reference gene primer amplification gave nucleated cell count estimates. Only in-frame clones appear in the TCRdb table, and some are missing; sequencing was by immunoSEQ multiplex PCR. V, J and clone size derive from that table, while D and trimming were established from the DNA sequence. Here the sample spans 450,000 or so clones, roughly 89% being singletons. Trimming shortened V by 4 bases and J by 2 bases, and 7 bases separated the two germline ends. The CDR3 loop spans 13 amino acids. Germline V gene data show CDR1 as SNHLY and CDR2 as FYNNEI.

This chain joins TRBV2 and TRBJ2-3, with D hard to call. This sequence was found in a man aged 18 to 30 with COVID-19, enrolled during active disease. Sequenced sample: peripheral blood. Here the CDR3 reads CASSGAATDTQYF. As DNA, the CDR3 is TGTGCCAGCAGTGGTGCGGCCACAGATACGCAGTATTTT.